The 24 T cell receptor beta chains reported below all come from one sample, sequenced in a study of cytomegalovirus exposure and HLA in healthy donors. Amplification used 60 Vbeta primers and 13 Jbeta primers. TCRdb keeps only in-frame clones here, not all; method: immunoSEQ multiplex PCR. This sample carries 180,000 or so clones, roughly 88% of them seen once, and the ten largest clones take roughly 9.3%. The material sequenced was PBMCs. Source of these receptors: a man younger than 30 in good health and CMV-seropositive.

In the case of this clone: Other DNA sequences in the sample encode the same CDR3. The rearrangement links TRBV5-1 to TRBJ2-3; perhaps TRBD1 as D (6 bases). Germline CDR1 reads SGHRS; CDR2 reads YFSETQ. This CDR3 contains 14 residues. V lost 0 bases, J lost 2 bases, and 7 bases lay in between. CDR3 sequence: CASSLGQVTDTQYF. In DNA, the CDR3 is TGCGCCAGCAGCTTGGGACAGGTCACAGATACGCAGTATTTT. The complete variable domain, with remaining parts taken from reference TRBV5-1 and TRBJ2-3, reads KAGVTQTPRYLIKTRGQQVTLSCSPISGHRSVSWYQQTPGQGLQFLFEYFSETQRNKGNFPGRFSGRQFSNSRSEMNVSTLELGDSALYLCASSLGQVTDTQYFGPGTRLTVL.

This clone was detected only once. This rearrangement joins TRBV18 to TRBJ2-1; a weak D match, TRBD2 (6 bases). The CDR3 consists of 13 residues. From germline, CDR1 is KGHSH and CDR2 LQKENI. V lost 4 bases and J lost 4, with 8 bases in between. CDR3 protein: CASSLTSYNEQFF. In DNA, the CDR3 is TGTGCCAGCTCACTGACTAGTTACAATGAGCAGTTCTTC. Combining the CDR3 with reference TRBV18 and TRBJ2-1 gives the whole variable domain NAGVMQNPRHLVRRRGQEARLRCSPMKGHSHVYWYRQLPEEGLKFMVYLQKENIIDESGMPKERFSAEFPKEGPSILRIQQVVRGDSAAYFCASSLTSYNEQFFGPGTRLTVL.

V is TRBV27 and J is TRBJ2-4; 8 bases are shared with TRBD1. With 7 bases clipped from V and 8 bases from J, the junction kept 7 bases outside the gene matches. Germline-derived CDR1 and CDR2 are MNHEY and SMNVEV (reference sequence). This CDR3 has 13 amino acids. The CDR3 loop reads CASTRGRGDIQYF. CDR3 DNA sequence: TGTGCCAGCACCAGGGGGCGCGGGGACATTCAGTACTTC.

The rearrangement links TRBV5-1 to TRBJ2-5, with TRBD1 matching over 10 bases. This CDR3 contains 15 residues. Per the germline V gene, CDR1 is SGHRS and CDR2 is YFSETQ. The junction had 8 bases not matched to a gene; V was cut back by 4 bases and J by 5 bases. CDR3 in amino acids: CASSITGTGVETQYF. The CDR3 bases are TGCGCCAGCAGCATAACCGGGACAGGGGTTGAGACCCAGTACTTC.

The chain has TRBV19 and TRBJ2-1, with unresolved D. Germline V lookup: CDR1 LNHDA, CDR2 SQIVND (reference sequence). The CDR3 consists of 17 residues. Trimming took 4 bases from V and 0 from J, leaving 16 bases between them. The CDR3 DNA follows: TGTGCCAGTAGTAGCCTCCTCACTGCGAGCTCCTACAATGAGCAGTTCTTC. Protein product: CASSSLLTASSYNEQFF.

The J gene is TRBJ1-1, the V gene TRBV19; 7 bases map to TRBD1. CDR1 and CDR2 from the germline V gene are LNHDA and SQIVND (reference sequence). Losses at the gene ends were 7 bases for V and 3 bases for J; bases not matched to a gene: 14. The CDR3 is 16 amino acids. The CDR3 region is CASNSGDSYPHTEAFF. DNA of the CDR3: TGTGCCAGTAACTCGGGGGACAGTTACCCCCACACTGAAGCTTTCTTT.

The chain carries TRBV29-1 and TRBJ2-3; possibly TRBD2 for D (6 bases). The germline CDR1 and CDR2 sequences are SQVTM and ANQGSEA. This CDR3 has 15 amino acids. The V end lost 4 bases, the J end lost 3 bases, and 17 bases lay between the germline ends. The CDR3 protein is CSVAATGDLTDTQYF. CDR3 nucleotides: TGCAGCGTTGCGGCCACGGGGGATTTAACAGATACGCAGTATTTT.

This clone was seen just once. The chain couples TRBV6-7 to TRBJ2-1; 13 nucleotides align to TRBD2. TRBV6-7 is an open reading frame, and its role is uncertain. This CDR3 region has 18 residues. Trimming cost V 6 bases and J 3 bases; bases outside gene matches: 11. This chain's CDR3 is CASRYGLAGALYYNEQFF. CDR3 sequence (DNA): TGTGCCAGCAGATATGGACTAGCGGGGGCTCTGTACTACAATGAGCAGTTCTTC.

The chain has TRBV18 and TRBJ1-5; possible D gene TRBD1, 5 bases. This CDR3 is 16 amino acids long. In germline, CDR1 is KGHSH, CDR2 LQKENI. The V end was cut by 3 bases, the J end by 3 bases, with 15 bases between. The DNA of the CDR3 is TGTGCCAGCTCACCTTCAGGGCAGGGCCCCAATCAGCCCCAGCATTTT. Protein: CASSPSGQGPNQPQHF.

V and J are TRBV27 and TRBJ2-4, with D perhaps TRBD2 (5 bases). This CDR3 spans 14 amino acids. Looked up from germline, CDR1 is MNHEY and CDR2 is SMNVEV (reference sequence). With 1 base removed from V and 5 bases from J, the gap between germline ends came to 9 bases. CDR3 protein: CASSLYSGENIQYF. CDR3 nucleotides: TGTGCCAGCAGTTTATACAGCGGCGAAAACATTCAGTACTTC.

The gene calls are TRBV30 and TRBJ2-7, with TRBD2 matching over 12 bases. This CDR3 comprises 16 residues. With 2 bases clipped from V and 5 bases from J, the junction kept 10 bases outside the gene matches. The V gene's germline CDR1 is GTSNPN and CDR2 SVGIG (reference sequence). CDR3 nucleotides: TGTGCCTGGAGTATCAAGACTAGCGGGGGTTCCCACGAGCAGTACTTC. The encoded protein is CAWSIKTSGGSHEQYF.

The V and J genes are TRBV5-4 and TRBJ1-2, with a weak D call TRBD1 (6 bases). The CDR3 runs to 15 residues. The germline CDR1 and CDR2 sequences are SGHNT and YYREEE (reference sequence). V was trimmed by 4 bases and J by 2 bases, leaving 15 bases between them. The chain's CDR3 is CASSAGGGLNYGYTF. Here the CDR3 DNA reads TGTGCCAGCAGCGCGGGCGGGGGGCTCAACTATGGCTACACCTTC.

The chain combines TRBV6-1 with TRBJ1-1; 8 positions agree with TRBD1. The CDR3 contains 14 residues. Per germline, CDR1 MNHNS and CDR2 SASEGT. The trim removed 6 bases at V and 4 bases at J, leaving 7 bases unmatched. CDR3 bases: TGTGCCAGCAGCACACTAGACAGGGGCACTGAAGCTTTCTTT. Its protein product is CASSTLDRGTEAFF.

The chain is built from TRBV7-9 and TRBJ2-3; 13 bases are shared with TRBD2. This CDR3 is built from 19 residues. Unmatched junction bases numbered 17, after V lost 4 bases and J lost 7 bases. Germline assignment: CDR1 SEHNR and CDR2 FQNEAQ (reference sequence). CDR3 coding DNA: TGTGCCAGCAGCTCCGGACTAGCGGGGGTTTCGTCTGTCATGTATACGCAGTATTTT. It yields the protein CASSSGLAGVSSVMYTQYF.

This clone occurred once. The chain is built from TRBV30 and TRBJ1-1, with TRBD1 as a possible D gene (6 bases). The length of the CDR3 is 13 residues. V was clipped by 5 bases and J by 5 bases, with 15 bases between them. Germline lookup yields CDR1 GTSNPN and CDR2 SVGIG (reference sequence). The CDR3 loop is CAWVTGPGTEAFF. The DNA for the CDR3 is TGTGCCTGGGTGACAGGACCTGGGACTGAAGCTTTCTTT.

This rearrangement joins TRBV9 to TRBJ2-7, with TRBD1 identical over 10 bases. Trimming at V came to 0 bases and at J to 4 bases, leaving 4 bases not matched to a gene. This CDR3 spans 15 amino acids. Germline V lookup: CDR1 SGDLS, CDR2 YYNGEE. The CDR3 region is CASSVVGQGRYEQYF. CDR3 nucleotides: TGTGCCAGCAGCGTAGTGGGACAGGGGAGGTACGAGCAGTACTTC.

A note on this clone: A junction end diverges from the germline sequence, so it may reflect a read error. The chain links TRBV20-1 to TRBJ2-1, with D tentatively TRBD2 (5 bases). Germline values: CDR1 DFQATT, CDR2 SNEGSKA (reference sequence). The CDR3 length is 10 residues. CDR3 nucleotides: TGCAGTGCCATAGACCGACTGGAGGTCTTC. It yields the protein CSAIDRLEVF.

The chain combines TRBV19 with TRBJ1-3; no clear D gene. Germline values: CDR1 LNHDA, CDR2 SQIVND (reference sequence). This CDR3 region has 12 residues. The ends were cut back, 3 bases at V and 5 bases at J, with 5 bases in the middle. CDR3 protein: CASSMRRNTIYF. DNA of the CDR3: TGTGCCAGTAGTATGCGGAGAAACACCATATATTTT.

In this sample, this clone turned up once. This rearrangement joins TRBV9 to TRBJ2-1, with TRBD1 as a possible D gene (5 bases). The CDR3 consists of 12 residues. Germline CDR1 and CDR2: SGDLS and YYNGEE. V was cut by 0 bases and J by 8 bases, with 6 bases left in between. The CDR3 region has the DNA TGTGCCAGCAGCGTAGCAGGGCATGAGCAGTTCTTC. It translates to CASSVAGHEQFF.

The chain links TRBV27 to TRBJ2-7; D is possibly TRBD2 (5 bases). CDR3 length: 14 amino acids. Looked up from germline, CDR1 is MNHEY and CDR2 is SMNVEV (reference sequence). V lost 0 bases and J lost 1, with 7 bases in between. CDR3 region: CASSLSGGSYEQYF. Here the CDR3 DNA reads TGTGCCAGCAGTTTATCGGGCGGGTCCTACGAGCAGTACTTC.

This chain connects TRBV5-1 to TRBJ1-2; 7 bases map to TRBD1. This CDR3 contains 14 residues. V was pared by 4 bases and J by 4 bases, with 7 bases of the junction left unmatched. CDR1 is SGHRS, CDR2 YFSETQ, per germline. The CDR3 reads CASSEGQELYGYTF. The CDR3 DNA reads as TGCGCCAGCAGCGAAGGACAGGAGCTCTATGGCTACACCTTC.

V usage is TRBV19 and J usage is TRBJ1-2; 9 bases are shared with TRBD1. The trim removed 7 bases at V and 5 bases at J, leaving 5 bases unmatched. The length of the CDR3 is 13 residues. Germline V lookup: CDR1 LNHDA, CDR2 SQIVND (reference sequence). The CDR3 coding sequence is TGTGCCAGTAACCCGGGACAGGGATATGGCTACACCTTC. This gives the protein CASNPGQGYGYTF.

This clone occurred once. V is TRBV25-1 and J is TRBJ1-1; TRBD1 agrees at 7 bases. The CDR3 consists of 15 residues. Germline trimming cut 5 bases from V and 4 bases from J; bases unmatched to any gene: 10. Germline V gene sequence: CDR1 MGHDK, CDR2 SYGVNS. The CDR3 is CASSPHSDRVTEAFF. CDR3 bases: TGTGCCAGCAGTCCCCATTCCGACAGGGTCACTGAAGCTTTCTTT.

The DNA for the CDR3 is TGTGCCATCGGGGGACTAGAAGTCGGCGAGCAGTTCTTC. Protein product: CAIGGLEVGEQFF. The chain recombines TRBV10-3 with TRBJ2-1, with 8 bases aligning to TRBD2. The CDR3 is 13 residues long. V lost 8 bases and J lost 10; bases outside the gene matches: 10. Per the germline V gene, CDR1 is ENHRY and CDR2 is SYGVKD.